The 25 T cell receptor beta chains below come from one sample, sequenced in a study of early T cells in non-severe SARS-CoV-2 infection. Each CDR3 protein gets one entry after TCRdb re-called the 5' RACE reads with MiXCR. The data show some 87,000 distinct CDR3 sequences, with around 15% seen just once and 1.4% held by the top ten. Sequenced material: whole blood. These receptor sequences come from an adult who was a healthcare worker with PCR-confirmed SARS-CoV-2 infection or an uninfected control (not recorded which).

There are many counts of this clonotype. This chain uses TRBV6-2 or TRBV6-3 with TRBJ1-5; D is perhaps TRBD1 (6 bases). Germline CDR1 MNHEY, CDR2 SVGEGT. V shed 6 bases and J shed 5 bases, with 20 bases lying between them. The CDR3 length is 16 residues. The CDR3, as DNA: TGTGCCAGCAGGGATTTACAGGGCGGTGCGGATCAGCCCCAGCATTTT. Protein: CASRDLQGGADQPQHF.

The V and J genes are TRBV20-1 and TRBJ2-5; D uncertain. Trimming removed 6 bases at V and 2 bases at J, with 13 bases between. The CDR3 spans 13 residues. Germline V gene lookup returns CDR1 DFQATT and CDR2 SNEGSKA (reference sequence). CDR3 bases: TGCAGTGCGTTTCTAGAGACTCAAGAGACCCAGTACTTC. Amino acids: CSAFLETQETQYF.

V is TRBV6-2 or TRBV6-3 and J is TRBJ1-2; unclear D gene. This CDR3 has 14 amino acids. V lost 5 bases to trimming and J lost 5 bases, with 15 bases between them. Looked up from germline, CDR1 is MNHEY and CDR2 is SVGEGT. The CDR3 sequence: CASSLDGAYYGYTF. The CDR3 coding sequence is TGTGCCAGCAGTCTAGACGGCGCCTATTATGGCTACACCTTC.

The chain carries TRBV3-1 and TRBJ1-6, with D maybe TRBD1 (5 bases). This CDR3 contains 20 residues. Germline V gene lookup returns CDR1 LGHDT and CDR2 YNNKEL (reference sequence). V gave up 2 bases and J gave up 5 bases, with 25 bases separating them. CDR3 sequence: CASSQRKGQGMSSDNSPLHF. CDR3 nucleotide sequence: TGTGCCAGCAGCCAACGAAAGGGCCAGGGAATGTCCTCGGATAATTCACCCCTCCACTTT.

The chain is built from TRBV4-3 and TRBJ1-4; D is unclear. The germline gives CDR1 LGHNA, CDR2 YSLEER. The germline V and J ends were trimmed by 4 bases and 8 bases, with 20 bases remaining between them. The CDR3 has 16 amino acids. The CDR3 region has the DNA TGCGCCAGCAGCCTGTCCCGATGGGCGCTGGAGGAAAAACTGTTTTTT. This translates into CASSLSRWALEEKLFF.

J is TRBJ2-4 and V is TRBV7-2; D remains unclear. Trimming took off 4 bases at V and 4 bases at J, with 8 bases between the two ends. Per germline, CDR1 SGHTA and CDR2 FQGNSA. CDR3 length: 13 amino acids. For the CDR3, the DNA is TGTGCCAGCAGCTCCCAGATGAAAAACATTCAGTACTTC. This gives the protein CASSSQMKNIQYF.

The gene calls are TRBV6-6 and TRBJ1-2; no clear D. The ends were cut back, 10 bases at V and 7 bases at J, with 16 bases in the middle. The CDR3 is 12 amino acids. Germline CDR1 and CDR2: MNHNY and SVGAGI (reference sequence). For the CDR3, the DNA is TGTGCCATCCTCCGGGAGGATGGTGGCTACACCTTC. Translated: CAILREDGGYTF.

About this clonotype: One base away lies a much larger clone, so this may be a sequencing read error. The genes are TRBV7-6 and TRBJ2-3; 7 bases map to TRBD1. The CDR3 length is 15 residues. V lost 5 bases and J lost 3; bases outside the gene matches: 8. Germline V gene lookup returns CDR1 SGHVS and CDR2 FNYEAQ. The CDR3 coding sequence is TGTGCCAGCAGCACCGACAGGGTAGAGACAGATACGCAGTATTTT. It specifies CASSTDRVETDTQYF.

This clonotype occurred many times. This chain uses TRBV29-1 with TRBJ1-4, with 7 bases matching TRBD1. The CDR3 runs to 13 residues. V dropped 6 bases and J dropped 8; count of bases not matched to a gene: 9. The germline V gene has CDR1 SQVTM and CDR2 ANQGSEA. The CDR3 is CSVDGQDGEKLFF. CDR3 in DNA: TGCAGCGTCGATGGACAGGACGGGGAAAAACTGTTTTTT. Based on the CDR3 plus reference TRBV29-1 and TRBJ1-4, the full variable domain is SAVISQKPSRDICQRGTSLTIQCQVDSQVTMMFWYRQQPGQSLTLIATANQGSEATYESGFVIDKFPISRPNLTFSTLTVSNMSPEDSSIYLCSVDGQDGEKLFFGSGTQLSVL.

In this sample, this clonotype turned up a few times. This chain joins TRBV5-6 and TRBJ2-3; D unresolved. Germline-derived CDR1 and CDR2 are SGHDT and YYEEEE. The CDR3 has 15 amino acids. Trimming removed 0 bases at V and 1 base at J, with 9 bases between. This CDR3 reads CASSLVGVGTDTQYF. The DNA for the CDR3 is TGTGCCAGCAGCTTGGTAGGTGTTGGCACAGATACGCAGTATTTT.

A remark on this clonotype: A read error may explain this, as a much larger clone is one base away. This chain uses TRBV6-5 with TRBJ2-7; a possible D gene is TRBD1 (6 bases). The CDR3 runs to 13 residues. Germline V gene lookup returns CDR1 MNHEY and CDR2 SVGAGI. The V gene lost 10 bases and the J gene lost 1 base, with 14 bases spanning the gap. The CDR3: CANRSTGSYEQYF. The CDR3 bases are TGTGCCAACAGGTCCACAGGGTCCTACGAGCAGTACTTC.

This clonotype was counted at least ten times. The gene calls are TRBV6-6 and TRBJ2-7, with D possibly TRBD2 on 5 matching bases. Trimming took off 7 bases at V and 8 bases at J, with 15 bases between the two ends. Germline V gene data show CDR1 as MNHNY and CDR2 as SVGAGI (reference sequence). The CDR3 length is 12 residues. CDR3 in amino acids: CASTDLTGKQYF. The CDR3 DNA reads TGTGCCAGCACTGACCTAACGGGGAAGCAGTACTTC.

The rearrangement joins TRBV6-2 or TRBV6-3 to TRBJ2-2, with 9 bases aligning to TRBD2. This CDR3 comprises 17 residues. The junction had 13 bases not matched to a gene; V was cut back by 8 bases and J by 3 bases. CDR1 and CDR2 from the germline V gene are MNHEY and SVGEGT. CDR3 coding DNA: TGTGCCAGCGCGAGCGGGGGGCTCGGAGAACACACCGGGGAGCTGTTTTTT. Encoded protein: CASASGGLGEHTGELFF.

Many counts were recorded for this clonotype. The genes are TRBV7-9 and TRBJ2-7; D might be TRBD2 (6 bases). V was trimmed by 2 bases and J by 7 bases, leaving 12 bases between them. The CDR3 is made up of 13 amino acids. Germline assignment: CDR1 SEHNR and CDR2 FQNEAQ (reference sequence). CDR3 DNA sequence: TGTGCCAGCAGCTTAAGGAGGGCTGGTGAGCAGTACTTC. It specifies CASSLRRAGEQYF.

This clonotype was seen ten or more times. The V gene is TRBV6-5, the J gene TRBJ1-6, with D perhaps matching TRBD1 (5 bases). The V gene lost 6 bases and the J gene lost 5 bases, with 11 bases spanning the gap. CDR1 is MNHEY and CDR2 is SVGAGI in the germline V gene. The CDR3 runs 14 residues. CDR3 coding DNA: TGTGCCAGCAGGCGGGCAGGGAATAATTCACCCCTCCACTTT. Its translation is CASRRAGNNSPLHF.

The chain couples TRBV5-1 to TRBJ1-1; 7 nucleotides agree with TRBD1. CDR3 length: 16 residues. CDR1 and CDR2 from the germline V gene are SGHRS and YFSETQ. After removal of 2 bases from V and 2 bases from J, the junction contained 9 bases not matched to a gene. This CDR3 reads CASSFVRGRLNTEAFF. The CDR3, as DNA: TGCGCCAGCAGCTTTGTAAGGGGGCGCCTAAACACTGAAGCTTTCTTT.

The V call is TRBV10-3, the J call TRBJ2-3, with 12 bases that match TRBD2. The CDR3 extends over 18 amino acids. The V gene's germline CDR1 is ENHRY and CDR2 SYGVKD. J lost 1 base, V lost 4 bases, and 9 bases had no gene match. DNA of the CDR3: TGTGCCATCAGTGCCCTAGCGGGGGGGCCCACGGGCACAGATACGCAGTATTTT. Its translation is CAISALAGGPTGTDTQYF.

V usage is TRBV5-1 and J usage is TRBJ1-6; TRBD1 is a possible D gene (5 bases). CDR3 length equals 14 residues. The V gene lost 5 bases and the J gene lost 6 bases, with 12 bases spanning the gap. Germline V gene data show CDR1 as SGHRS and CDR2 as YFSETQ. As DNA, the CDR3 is TGCGCCAGCAGTGTCGGGGGGAGTAATTCACCCCTCCACTTT. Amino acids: CASSVGGSNSPLHF.

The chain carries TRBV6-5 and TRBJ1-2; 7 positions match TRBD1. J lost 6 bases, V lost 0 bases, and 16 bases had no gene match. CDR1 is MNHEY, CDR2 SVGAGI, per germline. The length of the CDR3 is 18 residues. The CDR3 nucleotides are TGTGCCAGCAGTTACTCGAAACAGGGGAGTTTCGGGGCCGATGGCTACACCTTC. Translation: CASSYSKQGSFGADGYTF.

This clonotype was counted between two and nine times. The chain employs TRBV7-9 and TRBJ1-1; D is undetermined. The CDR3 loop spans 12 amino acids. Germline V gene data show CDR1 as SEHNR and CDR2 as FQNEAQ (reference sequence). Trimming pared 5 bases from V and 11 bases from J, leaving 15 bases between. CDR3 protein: CASSRDDFSAFF. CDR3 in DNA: TGTGCCAGCAGCCGAGACGACTTTTCTGCTTTCTTT. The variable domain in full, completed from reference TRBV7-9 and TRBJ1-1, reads DTGVSQNPRHKITKRGQNVTFRCDPISEHNRLYWYRQTLGQGPEFLTYFQNEAQLEKSRLLSDRFSAERPKGSFSTLEIQRTEQGDSAMYLCASSRDDFSAFFGQGTRLTVV.

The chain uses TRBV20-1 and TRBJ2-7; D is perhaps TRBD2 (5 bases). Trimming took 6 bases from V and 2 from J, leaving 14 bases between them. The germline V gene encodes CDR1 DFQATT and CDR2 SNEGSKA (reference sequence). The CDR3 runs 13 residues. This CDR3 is CSANSAIPYEQYF. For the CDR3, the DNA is TGCAGTGCAAATAGCGCGATCCCCTACGAGCAGTACTTC.

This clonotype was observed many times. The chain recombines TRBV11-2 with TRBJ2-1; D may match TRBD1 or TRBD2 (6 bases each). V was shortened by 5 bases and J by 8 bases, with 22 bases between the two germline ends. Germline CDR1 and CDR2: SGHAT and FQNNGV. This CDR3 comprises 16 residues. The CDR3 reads CASSQWEAGDFHEQFF. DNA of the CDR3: TGTGCCAGCAGCCAATGGGAGGCAGGGGATTTCCATGAGCAGTTCTTC.

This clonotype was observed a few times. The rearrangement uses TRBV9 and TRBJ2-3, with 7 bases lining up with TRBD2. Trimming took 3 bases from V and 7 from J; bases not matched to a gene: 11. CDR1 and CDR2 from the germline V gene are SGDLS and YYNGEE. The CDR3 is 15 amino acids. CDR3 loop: CASSASSSGVHTQYF. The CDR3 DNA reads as TGTGCCAGCAGCGCCTCTTCTAGCGGCGTTCATACGCAGTATTTT.

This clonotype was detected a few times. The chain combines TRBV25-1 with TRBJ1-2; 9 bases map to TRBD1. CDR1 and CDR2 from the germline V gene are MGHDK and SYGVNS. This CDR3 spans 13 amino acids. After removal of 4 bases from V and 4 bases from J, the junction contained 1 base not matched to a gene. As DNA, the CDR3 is TGTGCCAGCAGTGCGACAGGGGGCTATGGCTACACCTTC. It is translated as CASSATGGYGYTF.

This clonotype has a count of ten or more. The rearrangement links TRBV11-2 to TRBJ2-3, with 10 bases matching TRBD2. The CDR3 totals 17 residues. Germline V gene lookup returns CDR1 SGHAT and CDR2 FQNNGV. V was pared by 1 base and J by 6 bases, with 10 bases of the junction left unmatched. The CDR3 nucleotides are TGTGCCAGCAGCTTAGCCCCTAGCGGGGGATTTGATGATACGCAGTATTTT. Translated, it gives CASSLAPSGGFDDTQYF.